This TCR beta chain was recorded in a study of PD-L1 blockade in urothelial cancer. Regarding the study as a whole: Pretreatment peripheral blood TCR clonality that fell below the median predicted better survival among the patients studied. Durable-benefit patients expanded tumor-associated blood clones more at 3 weeks.

The ends were cut back, 3 bases at V and 7 bases at J, with 10 bases in the middle. Germline loops: CDR1 WSHSY, CDR2 SAAADI. This CDR3 region has 12 residues. Comments on this clone: Its antigen is unknown.

The method was immunoSEQ multiplex PCR; TCRdb's version includes in-frame clones alone and lacks a portion of them. Here the sample spans about 51,000 clones, around 87% being singletons. This receptor was obtained from a man between 60 and 70 years old with urothelial cancer. The chain has TRBV10-2 and TRBJ2-7; D is uncertain. The source was PBMCs, collected around atezolizumab (anti-PD-L1) treatment. The CDR3 reads CASSEAVLEQYF. DNA of the CDR3: TGCGCCAGCAGTGAAGCCGTACTTGAGCAGTACTTC.